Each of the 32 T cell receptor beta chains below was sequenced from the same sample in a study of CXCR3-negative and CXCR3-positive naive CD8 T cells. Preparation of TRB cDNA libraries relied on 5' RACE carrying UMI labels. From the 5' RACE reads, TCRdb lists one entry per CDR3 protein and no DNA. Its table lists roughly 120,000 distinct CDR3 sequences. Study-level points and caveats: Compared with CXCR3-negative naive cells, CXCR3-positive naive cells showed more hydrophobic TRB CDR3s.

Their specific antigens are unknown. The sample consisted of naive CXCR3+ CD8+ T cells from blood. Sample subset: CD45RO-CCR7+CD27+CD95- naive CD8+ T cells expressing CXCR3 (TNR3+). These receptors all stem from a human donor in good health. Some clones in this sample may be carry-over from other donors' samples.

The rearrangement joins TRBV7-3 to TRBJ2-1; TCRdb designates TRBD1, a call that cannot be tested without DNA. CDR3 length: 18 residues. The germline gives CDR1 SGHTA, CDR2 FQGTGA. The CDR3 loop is CASSLTAGTPSSYNEQFF.

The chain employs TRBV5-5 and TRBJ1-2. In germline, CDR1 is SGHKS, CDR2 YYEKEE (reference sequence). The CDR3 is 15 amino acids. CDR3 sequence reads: CASSSTSSGGNGYTF. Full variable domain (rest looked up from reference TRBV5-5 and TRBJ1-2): DAGVTQSPTHLIKTRGQQVTLRCSPISGHKSVSWYQQVLGQGPQFIFQYYEKEERGRGNFPDRFSARQFPNYSSELNVNALLLGDSALYLCASSSTSSGGNGYTFGSGTRLTVV.

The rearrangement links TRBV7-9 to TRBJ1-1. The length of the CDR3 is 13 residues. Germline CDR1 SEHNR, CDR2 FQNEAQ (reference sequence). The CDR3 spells CASSPVGALKTFF.

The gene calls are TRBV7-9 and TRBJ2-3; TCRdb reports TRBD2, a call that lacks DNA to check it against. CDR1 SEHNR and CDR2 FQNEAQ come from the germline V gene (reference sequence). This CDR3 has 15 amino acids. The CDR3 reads CASSSSGGVTDTQYF.

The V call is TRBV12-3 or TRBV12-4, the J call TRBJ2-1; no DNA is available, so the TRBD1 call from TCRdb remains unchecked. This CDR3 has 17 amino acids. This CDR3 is CASSVTGTRILGNEQFF.

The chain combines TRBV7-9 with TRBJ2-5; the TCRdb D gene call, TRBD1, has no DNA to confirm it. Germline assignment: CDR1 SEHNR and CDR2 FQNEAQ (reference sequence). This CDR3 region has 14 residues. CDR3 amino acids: CASRNGGAEETQYF.

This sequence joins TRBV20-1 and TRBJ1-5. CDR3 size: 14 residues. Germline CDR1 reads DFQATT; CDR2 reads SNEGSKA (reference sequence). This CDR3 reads CSASPDGHNQPQHF.

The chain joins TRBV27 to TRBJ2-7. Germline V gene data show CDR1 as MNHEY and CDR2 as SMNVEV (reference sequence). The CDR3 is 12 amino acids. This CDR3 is CASSGFNYEQYF.

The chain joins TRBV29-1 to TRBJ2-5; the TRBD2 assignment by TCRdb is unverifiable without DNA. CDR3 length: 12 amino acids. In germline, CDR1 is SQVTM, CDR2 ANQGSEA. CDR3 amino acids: CSVVAGGETQYF.

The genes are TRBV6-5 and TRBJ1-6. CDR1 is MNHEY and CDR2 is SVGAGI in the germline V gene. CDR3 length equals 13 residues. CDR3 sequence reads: CASSYDSGSPLHF.

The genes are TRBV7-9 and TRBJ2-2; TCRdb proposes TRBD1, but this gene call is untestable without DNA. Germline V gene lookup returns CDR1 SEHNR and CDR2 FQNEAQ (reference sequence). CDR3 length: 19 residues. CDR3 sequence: CASSLVWGSDGGSTGELFF.

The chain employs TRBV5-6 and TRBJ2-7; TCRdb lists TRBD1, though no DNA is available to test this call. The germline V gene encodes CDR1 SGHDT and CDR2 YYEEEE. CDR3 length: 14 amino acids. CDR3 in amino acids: CASSSTGTNYEQYF.

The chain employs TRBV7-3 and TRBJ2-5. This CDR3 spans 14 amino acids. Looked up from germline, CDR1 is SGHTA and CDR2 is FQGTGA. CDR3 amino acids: CASSLTGYQETQYF.

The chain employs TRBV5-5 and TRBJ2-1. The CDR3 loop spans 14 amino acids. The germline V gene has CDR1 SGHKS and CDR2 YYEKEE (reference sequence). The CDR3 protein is CASSLGFSYNEQFF.

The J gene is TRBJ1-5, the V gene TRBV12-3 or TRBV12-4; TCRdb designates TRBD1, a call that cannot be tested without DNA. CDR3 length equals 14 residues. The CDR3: CASSLGHSNQPQHF.

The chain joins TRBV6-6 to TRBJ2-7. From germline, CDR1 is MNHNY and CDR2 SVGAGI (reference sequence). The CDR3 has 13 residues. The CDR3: CASGDKRFGEQYF.

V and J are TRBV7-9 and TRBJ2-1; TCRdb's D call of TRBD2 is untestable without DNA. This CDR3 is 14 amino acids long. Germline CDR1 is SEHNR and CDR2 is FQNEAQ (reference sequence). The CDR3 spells CASSRPLGDNEQFF.

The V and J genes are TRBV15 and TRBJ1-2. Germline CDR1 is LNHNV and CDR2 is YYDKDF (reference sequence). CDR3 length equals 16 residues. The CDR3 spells CATSRDLGDWGYGYTF. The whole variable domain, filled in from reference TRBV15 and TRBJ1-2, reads DAMVIQNPRYQVTQFGKPVTLSCSQTLNHNVMYWYQQKSSQAPKLLFHYYDKDFNNEADTPDNFQSRRPNTSFCFLDIRSPGLGDTAMYLCATSRDLGDWGYGYTFGSGTRLTVV.

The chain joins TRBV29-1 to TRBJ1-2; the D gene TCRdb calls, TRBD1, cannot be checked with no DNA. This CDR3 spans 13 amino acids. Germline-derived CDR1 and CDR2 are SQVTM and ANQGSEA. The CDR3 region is CSARGGVNYGYTF.

CDR3 in amino acids: CASSPWTSGTQYF. The genes are TRBV5-8 and TRBJ2-5; the TRBD2 assignment by TCRdb is unverifiable without DNA. This CDR3 contains 13 residues. Looked up from germline, CDR1 is SGHTS and CDR2 is YDEGEE.

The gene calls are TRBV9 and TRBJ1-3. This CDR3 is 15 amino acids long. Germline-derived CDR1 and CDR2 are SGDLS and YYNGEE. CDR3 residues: CASSVGGSTGNTIYF.

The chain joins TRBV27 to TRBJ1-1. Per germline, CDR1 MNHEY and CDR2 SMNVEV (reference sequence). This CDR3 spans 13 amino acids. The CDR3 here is CASSITPNTEAFF.

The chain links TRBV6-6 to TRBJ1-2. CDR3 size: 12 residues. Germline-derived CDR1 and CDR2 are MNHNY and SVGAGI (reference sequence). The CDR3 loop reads CASSEGLDGYTF.

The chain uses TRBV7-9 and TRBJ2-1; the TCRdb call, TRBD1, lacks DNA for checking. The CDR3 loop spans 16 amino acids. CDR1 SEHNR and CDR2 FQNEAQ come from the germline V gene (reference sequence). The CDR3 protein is CASSPPGGASYNEQFF.

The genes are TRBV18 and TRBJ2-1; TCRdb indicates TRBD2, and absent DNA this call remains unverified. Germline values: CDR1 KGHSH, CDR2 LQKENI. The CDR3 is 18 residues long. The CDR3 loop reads CASSPGTSGREPCNEQFF.

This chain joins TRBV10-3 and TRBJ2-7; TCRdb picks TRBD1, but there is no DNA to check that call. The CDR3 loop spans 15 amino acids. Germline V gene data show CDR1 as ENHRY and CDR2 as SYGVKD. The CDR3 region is CAITDDNRGTYEQYF.

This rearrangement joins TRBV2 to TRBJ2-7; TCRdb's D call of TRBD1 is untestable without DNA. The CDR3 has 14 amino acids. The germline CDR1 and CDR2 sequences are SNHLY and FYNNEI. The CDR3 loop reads CASTLWDSDYEQYF.

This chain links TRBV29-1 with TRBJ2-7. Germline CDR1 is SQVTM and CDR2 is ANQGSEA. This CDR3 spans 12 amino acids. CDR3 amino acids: CSVEAGDYEQYF.

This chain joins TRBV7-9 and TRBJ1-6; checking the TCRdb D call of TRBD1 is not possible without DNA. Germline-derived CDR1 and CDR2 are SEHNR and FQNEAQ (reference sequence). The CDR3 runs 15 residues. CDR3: CASSPPAGVYSPLHF. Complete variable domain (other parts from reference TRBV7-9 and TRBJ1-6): DTGVSQNPRHKITKRGQNVTFRCDPISEHNRLYWYRQTLGQGPEFLTYFQNEAQLEKSRLLSDRFSAERPKGSFSTLEIQRTEQGDSAMYLCASSPPAGVYSPLHFGNGTRLTVT.

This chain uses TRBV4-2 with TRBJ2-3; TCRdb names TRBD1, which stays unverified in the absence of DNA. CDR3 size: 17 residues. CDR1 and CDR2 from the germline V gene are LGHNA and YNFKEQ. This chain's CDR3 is CASSQDEGQGVTDTQYF.

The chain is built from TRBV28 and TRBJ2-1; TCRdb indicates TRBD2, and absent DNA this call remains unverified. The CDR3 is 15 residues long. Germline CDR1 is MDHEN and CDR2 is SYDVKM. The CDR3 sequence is CASSFGGSGGDEQFF.

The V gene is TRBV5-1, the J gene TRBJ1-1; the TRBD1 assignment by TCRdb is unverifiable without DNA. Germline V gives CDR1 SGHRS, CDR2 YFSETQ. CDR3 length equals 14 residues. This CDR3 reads CASSRWTGQGEAFF.